Sequencing of this T cell receptor beta chain was carried out in a study of early T cells in non-severe SARS-CoV-2 infection. Study at large: Chains were not paired, and sequencing was done on bulk RNA from unsorted whole blood. General study results and limits: VDJdb matching favored anti-spike CD8 responses, missing private and CD4 specificities.

The CDR3 sequence is 13 residues long. The germline V and J ends were trimmed by 6 bases and 6 bases, with 14 bases remaining between them. The germline V gene has CDR1 LGHDT and CDR2 YNNKEL (reference sequence). Unique molecular identifiers were added to individual cDNA molecules. MiXCR, run by TCRdb on the 5' RACE reads, gives a single entry per CDR3 protein. The table has 65,000 to 75,000 distinct CDR3 sequences, about 13% seen once; the top ten hold around 4.8%. In regard to this clonotype: As yet, its antigen is unknown.

The clonotype comes from an adult who was a healthcare worker with PCR-confirmed SARS-CoV-2 infection or an uninfected control (not recorded which). Sequences were obtained from whole blood. The V gene is TRBV3-1, the J gene TRBJ1-2; D is perhaps TRBD1 (5 bases). The CDR3 is CASSRREGNGYTF. The CDR3 DNA follows: TGTGCCAGCAGTCGCAGGGAAGGAAATGGCTACACCTTC.